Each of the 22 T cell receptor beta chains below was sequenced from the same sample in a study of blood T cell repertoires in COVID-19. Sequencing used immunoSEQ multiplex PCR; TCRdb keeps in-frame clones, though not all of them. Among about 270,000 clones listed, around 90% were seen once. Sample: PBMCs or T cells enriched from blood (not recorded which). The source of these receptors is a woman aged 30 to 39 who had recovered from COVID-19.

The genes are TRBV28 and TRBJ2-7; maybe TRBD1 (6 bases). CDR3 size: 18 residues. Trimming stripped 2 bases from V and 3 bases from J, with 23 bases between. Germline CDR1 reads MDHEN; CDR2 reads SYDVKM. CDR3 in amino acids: CASSLLISLRQVSYEQYF. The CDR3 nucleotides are TGTGCCAGCAGTTTACTCATATCCCTAAGACAGGTCAGCTACGAGCAGTACTTC.

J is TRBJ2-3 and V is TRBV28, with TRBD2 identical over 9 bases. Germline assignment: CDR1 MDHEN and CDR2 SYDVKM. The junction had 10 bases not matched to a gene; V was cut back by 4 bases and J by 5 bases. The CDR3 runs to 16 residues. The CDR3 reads CASSSNAGGKKDTQYF. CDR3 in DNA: TGTGCCAGCAGTTCAAATGCGGGGGGGAAAAAAGATACGCAGTATTTT.

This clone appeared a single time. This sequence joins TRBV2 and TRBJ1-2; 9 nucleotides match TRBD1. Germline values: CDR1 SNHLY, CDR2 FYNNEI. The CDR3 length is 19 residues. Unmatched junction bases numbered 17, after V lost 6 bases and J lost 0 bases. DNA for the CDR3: TGTGCCAGCAGCTGGGACAGGGACCTCCTATTGGTTTCTAACTATGGCTACACCTTC. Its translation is CASSWDRDLLLVSNYGYTF.

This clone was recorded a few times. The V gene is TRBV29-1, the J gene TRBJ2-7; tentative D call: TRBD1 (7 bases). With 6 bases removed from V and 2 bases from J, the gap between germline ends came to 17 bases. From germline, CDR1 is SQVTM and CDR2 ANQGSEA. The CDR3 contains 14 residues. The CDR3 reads CSVGEAGGAYEQYF. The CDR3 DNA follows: TGCAGCGTGGGGGAGGCAGGGGGAGCCTACGAGCAGTACTTC.

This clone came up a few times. CDR3 loop: CASRTHAHEQYF. The CDR3 DNA sequence: TGTGCCAGCAGAACCCACGCGCACGAGCAGTACTTC. The chain recombines TRBV12-3 or TRBV12-4 with TRBJ2-7; no clear D. V was trimmed by 6 bases and J by 5 bases, leaving 11 bases between them. This CDR3 has 12 residues.

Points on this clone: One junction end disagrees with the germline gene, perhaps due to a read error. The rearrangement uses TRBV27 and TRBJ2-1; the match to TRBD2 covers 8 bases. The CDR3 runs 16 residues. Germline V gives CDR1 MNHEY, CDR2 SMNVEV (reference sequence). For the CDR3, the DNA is TGTGCCAGCCTTCCCGAAGGCGAGCGGGGGCCCCCGCTTCTTCTCTTC. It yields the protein CASLPEGERGPPLLLF.

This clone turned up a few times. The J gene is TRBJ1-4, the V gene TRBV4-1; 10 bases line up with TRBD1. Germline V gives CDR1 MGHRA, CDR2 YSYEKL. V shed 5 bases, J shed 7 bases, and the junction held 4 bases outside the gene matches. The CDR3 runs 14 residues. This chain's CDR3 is CASSSGTGVEKLFF. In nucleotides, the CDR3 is TGCGCCAGCAGCTCCGGGACAGGGGTTGAAAAACTGTTTTTT.

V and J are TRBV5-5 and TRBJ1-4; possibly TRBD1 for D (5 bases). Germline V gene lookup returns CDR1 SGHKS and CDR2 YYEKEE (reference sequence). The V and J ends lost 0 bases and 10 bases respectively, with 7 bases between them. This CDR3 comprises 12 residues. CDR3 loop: CASSLDRRKLFF. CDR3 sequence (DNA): TGTGCCAGCAGCTTGGACAGGCGAAAACTGTTTTTT.

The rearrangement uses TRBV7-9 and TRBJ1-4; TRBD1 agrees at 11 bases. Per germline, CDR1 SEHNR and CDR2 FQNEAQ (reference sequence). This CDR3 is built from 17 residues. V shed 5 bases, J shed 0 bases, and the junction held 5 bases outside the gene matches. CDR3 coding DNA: TGTGCCAGCAGCCCCTCGGACAGGGGGCCAACTAATGAAAAACTGTTTTTT. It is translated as CASSPSDRGPTNEKLFF.

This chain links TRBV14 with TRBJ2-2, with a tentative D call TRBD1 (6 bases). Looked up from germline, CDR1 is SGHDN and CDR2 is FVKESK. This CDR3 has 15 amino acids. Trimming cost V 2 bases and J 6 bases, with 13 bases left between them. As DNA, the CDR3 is TGTGCCAGCAGCCAAATATCAGGGGCGCCCGGGGAGCTGTTTTTT. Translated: CASSQISGAPGELFF.

This CDR3 is CATSRPGQGRDGYTF. The CDR3, as DNA: TGTGCCACCAGCAGACCTGGACAGGGTAGAGATGGCTACACCTTC. V and J are TRBV15 and TRBJ1-2, with 8 bases aligning to TRBD1. Trimming at V came to 2 bases and at J to 6 bases, leaving 8 bases not matched to a gene. Germline CDR1 is LNHNV and CDR2 is YYDKDF (reference sequence). This CDR3 is built from 15 residues.

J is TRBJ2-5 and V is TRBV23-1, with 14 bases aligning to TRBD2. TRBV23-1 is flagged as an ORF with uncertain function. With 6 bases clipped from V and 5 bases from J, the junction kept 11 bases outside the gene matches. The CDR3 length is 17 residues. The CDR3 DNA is TGCGCCAGCAGCCGAGGACTAGCGGGAGGATCCAGGGAGACCCAGTACTTC. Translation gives CASSRGLAGGSRETQYF.

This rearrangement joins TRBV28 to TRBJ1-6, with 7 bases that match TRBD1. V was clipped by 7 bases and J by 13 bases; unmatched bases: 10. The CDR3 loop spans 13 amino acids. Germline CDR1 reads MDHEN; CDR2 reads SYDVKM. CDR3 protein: CASTLPGGSPLHF. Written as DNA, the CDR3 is TGTGCCAGCACCCTCCCAGGGGGATCGCCCCTCCACTTT.

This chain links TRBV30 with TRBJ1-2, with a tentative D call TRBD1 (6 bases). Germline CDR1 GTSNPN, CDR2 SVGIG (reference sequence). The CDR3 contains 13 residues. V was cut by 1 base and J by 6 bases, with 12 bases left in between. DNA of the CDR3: TGTGCCTGGAGTGCATCAGGGGCCCATGGCTACACCTTC. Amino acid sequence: CAWSASGAHGYTF. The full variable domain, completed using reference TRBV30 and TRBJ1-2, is SQTIHQWPATLVQPVGSPLSLECTVEGTSNPNLYWYRQAAGRGLQLLFYSVGIGQISSEVPQNLSASRPQDRQFILSSKKLLLSDSGFYLCAWSASGAHGYTFGSGTRLTVV.

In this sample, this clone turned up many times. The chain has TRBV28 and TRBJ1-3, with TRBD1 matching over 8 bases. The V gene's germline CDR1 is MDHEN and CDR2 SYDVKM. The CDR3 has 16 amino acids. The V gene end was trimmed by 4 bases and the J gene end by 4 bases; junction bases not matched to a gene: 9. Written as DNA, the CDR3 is TGTGCCAGCAGTTCCCAGGGGGCGCTATCCGGAAACACCATATATTTT. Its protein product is CASSSQGALSGNTIYF.

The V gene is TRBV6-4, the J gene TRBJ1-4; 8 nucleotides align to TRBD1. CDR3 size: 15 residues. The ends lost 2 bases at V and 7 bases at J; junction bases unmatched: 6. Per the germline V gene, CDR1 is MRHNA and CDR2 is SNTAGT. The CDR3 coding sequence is TGTGCCAGCAGTGACGGTTCAGGGACAGGTGAAAAACTGTTTTTT. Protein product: CASSDGSGTGEKLFF.

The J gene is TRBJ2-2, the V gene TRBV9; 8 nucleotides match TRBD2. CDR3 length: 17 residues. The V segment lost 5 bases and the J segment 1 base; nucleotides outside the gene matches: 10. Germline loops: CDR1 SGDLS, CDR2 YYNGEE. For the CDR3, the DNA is TGTGCCAGCAGTCTCATTCCGGGACTAGAGAACACCGGGGAGCTGTTTTTT. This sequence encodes CASSLIPGLENTGELFF.

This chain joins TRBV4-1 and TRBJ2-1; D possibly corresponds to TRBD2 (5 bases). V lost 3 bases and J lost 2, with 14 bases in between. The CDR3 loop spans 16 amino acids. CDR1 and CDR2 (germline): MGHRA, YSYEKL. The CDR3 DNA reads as TGCGCCAGCAGCCACGCCTCGGGGATCCCCTACAATGAGCAGTTCTTC. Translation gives CASSHASGIPYNEQFF.

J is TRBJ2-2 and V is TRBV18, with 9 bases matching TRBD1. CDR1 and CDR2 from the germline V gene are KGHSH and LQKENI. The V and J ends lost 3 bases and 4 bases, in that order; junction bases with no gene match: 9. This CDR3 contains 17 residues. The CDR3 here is CASSPLGTGKLTGELFF. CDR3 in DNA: TGTGCCAGCTCACCGCTTGGGACAGGGAAACTCACCGGGGAGCTGTTTTTT.

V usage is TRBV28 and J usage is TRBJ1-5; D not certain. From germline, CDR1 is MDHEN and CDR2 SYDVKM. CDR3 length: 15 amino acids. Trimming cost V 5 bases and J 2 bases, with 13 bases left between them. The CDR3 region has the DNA TGTGCCAGCAGTCGAGAGGGTTACGGCAATCAGCCCCAGCATTTT. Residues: CASSREGYGNQPQHF.

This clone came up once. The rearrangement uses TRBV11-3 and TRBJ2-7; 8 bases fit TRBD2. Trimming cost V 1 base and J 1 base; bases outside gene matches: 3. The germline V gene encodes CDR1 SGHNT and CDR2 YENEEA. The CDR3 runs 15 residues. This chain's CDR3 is CASSLVGTSSYEQYF. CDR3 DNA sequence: TGTGCCAGCAGCTTAGTCGGGACTAGTTCCTACGAGCAGTACTTC. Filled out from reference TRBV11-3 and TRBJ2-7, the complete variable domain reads EAGVVQSPRYKIIEKKQPVAFWCNPISGHNTLYWYLQNLGQGPELLIRYENEEAVDDSQLPKDRFSAERLKGVDSTLKIQPAELGDSAVYLCASSLVGTSSYEQYFGPGTRLTVT.

The DNA of the CDR3 is TGTGCCATCGACCAGGGAAATAATTCACCCCTCCACTTT. Its protein product is CAIDQGNNSPLHF. The chain employs TRBV11-3 and TRBJ1-6; D may be TRBD1 (5 bases). This CDR3 contains 13 residues. V was pared by 10 bases and J by 5 bases, with 12 bases between. CDR1 SGHNT and CDR2 YENEEA come from the germline V gene.